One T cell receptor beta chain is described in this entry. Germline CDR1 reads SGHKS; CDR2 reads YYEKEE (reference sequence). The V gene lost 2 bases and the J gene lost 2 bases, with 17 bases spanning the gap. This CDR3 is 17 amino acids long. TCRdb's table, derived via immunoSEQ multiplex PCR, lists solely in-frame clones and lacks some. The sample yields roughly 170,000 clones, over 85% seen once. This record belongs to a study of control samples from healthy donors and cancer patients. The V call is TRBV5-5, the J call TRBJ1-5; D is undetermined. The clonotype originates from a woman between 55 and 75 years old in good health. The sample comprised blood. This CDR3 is CASSFIISGSGNQPQHF. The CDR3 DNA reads TGTGCCAGCAGCTTTATTATATCGGGGTCGGGCAATCAGCCCCAGCATTTT.